What follows describes a single T cell receptor (beta chain). These data come from a study of response to subunit inactivated influenza vaccine. From the RT-PCR reads, TCRdb called clonotypes with MiXCR, one entry per CDR3 protein. The sample records more than 500,000 distinct CDR3 sequences, roughly 12% being singletons. CDR3 length: 12 residues. Deletions cut 5 bases from V and 9 bases from J, with 11 bases between. The germline V gene encodes CDR1 SEHNR and CDR2 FQNEAQ (reference sequence). The same specimen was also included in a second study, on T cells expressing NK-cell markers. According to that study: Libraries used 5'RACE template switching adding universal primer site and UMIs.

The sequences come from PBMCs from blood, collected on the day of vaccination. This rearrangement joins TRBV7-9 to TRBJ2-4, with D unresolved. This clonotype originated in a man aged 45 to 65 who received an inactivated influenza vaccine. The CDR3, as DNA: TGTGCCAGCAGCCCTGTACAGTCCATTCAGTACTTC. It translates to CASSPVQSIQYF.